The entry that follows covers one T cell receptor beta chain sequence. As yet, its antigen is unknown. PCR was performed using 60 Vbeta and 13 Jbeta primers. Sequencing was performed with immunoSEQ multiplex PCR; in TCRdb, only in-frame clones are kept and a portion is missing. The sample lists 180,000 or so clones; almost 80% were seen once. The source of the sample is a study of cytomegalovirus exposure and HLA in healthy donors. Findings of the study overall: Analyses of presence and absence presupposed an approximately uniform sequencing depth across donors.

V trimming: 4 bases; J trimming: 5 bases; junction bases outside the gene matches: 3. Germline lookup yields CDR1 SGHNT and CDR2 YYREEE (reference sequence). The CDR3 is 16 residues long. Sequences were obtained from PBMCs. The chain combines TRBV5-4 with TRBJ2-1, with 16 bases identical to TRBD2. This receptor was identified in a middle-aged man in good health and CMV-seropositive. Written as DNA, the CDR3 is TGTGCCAGCAGCGCAGGGACTAGCGGGGGGGACAATGAGCAGTTCTTC. This translates into CASSAGTSGGDNEQFF.